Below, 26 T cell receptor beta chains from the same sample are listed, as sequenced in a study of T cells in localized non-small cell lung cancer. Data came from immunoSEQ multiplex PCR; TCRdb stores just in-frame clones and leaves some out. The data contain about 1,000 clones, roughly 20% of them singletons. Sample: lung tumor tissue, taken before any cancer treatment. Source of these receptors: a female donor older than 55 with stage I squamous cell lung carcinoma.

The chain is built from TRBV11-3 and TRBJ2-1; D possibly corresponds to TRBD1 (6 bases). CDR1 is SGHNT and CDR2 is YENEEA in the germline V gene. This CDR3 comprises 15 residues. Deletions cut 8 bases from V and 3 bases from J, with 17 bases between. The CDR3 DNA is TGTGCCAGCCGTACGACAGGTGGCCGCTACAATGAGCAGTTCTTC. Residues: CASRTTGGRYNEQFF.

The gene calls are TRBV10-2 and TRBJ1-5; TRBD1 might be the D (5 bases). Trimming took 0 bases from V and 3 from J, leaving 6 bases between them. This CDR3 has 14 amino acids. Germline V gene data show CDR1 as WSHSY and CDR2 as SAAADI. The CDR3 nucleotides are TGCGCCAGCAGTGAGTCTGGGACCAATCAGCCCCAGCATTTT. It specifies CASSESGTNQPQHF.

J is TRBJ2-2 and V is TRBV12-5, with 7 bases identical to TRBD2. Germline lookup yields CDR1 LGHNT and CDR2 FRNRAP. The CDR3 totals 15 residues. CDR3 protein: CASKGLDRDTGELFF. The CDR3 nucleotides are TGTGCCAGCAAAGGACTAGATCGGGACACCGGGGAGCTGTTTTTT.

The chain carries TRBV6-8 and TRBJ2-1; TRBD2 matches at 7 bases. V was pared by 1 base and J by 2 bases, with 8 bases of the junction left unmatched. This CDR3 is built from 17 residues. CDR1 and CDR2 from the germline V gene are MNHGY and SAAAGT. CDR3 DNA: TGTGCCAGCAGTTACTTATTCGGCGCGGGAGCCTACAATGAGCAGTTCTTC. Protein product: CASSYLFGAGAYNEQFF.

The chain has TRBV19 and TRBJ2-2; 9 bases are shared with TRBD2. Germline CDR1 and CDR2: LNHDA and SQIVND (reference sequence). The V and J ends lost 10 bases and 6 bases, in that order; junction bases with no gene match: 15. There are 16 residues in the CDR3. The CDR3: CATTWRAGGWAGELFF. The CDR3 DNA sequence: TGTGCCACCACATGGCGAGCGGGAGGTTGGGCCGGGGAGCTGTTTTTT.

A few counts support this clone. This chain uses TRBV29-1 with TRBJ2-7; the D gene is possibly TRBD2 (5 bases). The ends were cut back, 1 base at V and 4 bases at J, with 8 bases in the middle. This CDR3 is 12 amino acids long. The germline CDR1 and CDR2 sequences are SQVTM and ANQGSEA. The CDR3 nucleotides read TGCAGCGTTGAAGGGGTAGCGTACGAGCAGTACTTC. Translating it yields CSVEGVAYEQYF.

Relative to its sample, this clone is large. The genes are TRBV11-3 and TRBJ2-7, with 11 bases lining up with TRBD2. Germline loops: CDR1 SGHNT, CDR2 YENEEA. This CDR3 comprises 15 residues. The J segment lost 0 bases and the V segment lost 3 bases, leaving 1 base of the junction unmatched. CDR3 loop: CASSLTSGDSYEQYF. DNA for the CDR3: TGTGCCAGCAGCTTGACTAGCGGGGACTCCTACGAGCAGTACTTC.

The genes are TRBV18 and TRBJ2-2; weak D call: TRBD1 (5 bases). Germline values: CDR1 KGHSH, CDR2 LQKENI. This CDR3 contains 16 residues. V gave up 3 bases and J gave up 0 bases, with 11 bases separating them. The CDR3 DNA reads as TGTGCCAGCTCACCGCGACAGTCAGCGAACACCGGGGAGCTGTTTTTT. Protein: CASSPRQSANTGELFF.

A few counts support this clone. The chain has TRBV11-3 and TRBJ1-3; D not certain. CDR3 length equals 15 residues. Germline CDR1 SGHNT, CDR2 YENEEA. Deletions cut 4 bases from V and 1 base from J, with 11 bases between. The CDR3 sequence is CASSSDGNSGNTIYF. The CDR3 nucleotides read TGTGCCAGCAGCTCCGACGGAAATTCTGGAAACACCATATATTTT. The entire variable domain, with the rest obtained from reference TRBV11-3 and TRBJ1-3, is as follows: EAGVVQSPRYKIIEKKQPVAFWCNPISGHNTLYWYLQNLGQGPELLIRYENEEAVDDSQLPKDRFSAERLKGVDSTLKIQPAELGDSAVYLCASSSDGNSGNTIYFGEGSWLTVV.

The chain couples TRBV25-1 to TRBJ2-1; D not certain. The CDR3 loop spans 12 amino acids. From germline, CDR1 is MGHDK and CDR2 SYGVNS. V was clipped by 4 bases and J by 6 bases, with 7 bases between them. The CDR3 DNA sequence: TGTGCCAGCAGTGCCGGCTTCAATGAGCAGTTCTTC. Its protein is CASSAGFNEQFF.

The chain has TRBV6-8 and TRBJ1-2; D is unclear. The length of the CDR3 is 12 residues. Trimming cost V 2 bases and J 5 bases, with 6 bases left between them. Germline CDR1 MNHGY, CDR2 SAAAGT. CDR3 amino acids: CASSYPGYGYTF. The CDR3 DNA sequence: TGTGCCAGCAGTTACCCTGGGTATGGCTACACCTTC.

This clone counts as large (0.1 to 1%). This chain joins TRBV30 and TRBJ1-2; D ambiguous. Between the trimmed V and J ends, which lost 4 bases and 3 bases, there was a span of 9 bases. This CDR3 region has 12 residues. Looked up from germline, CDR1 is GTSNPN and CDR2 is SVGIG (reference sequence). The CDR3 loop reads CAWTVPYYGYTF. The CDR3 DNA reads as TGTGCCTGGACAGTGCCCTACTATGGCTACACCTTC.

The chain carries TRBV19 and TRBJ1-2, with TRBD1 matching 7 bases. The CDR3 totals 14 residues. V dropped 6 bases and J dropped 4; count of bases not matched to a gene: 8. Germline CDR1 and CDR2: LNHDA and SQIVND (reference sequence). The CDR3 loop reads CASRGRGEGYGYTF. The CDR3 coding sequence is TGTGCCAGTAGAGGCAGGGGGGAAGGCTATGGCTACACCTTC.

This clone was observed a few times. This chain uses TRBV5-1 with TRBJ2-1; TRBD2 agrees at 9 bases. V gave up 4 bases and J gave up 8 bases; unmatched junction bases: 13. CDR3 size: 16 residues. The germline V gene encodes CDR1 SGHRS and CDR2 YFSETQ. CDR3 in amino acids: CASSQGIAGEVYEQFF. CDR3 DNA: TGCGCCAGCAGCCAAGGGATAGCGGGAGAAGTGTATGAGCAGTTCTTC.

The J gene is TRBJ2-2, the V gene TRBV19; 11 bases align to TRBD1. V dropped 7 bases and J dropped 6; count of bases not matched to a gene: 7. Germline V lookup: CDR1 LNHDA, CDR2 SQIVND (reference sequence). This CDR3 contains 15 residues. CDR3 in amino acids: CASTRDRGESGELFF. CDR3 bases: TGTGCCAGTACCAGGGACAGGGGGGAGTCCGGGGAGCTGTTTTTT.

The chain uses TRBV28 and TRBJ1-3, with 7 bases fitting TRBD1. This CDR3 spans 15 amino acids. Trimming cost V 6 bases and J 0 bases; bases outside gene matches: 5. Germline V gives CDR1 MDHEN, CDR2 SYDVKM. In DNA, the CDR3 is TGTGCCAGCAGGATTAGGGGGCTCTCTGGAAACACCATATATTTT. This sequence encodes CASRIRGLSGNTIYF.

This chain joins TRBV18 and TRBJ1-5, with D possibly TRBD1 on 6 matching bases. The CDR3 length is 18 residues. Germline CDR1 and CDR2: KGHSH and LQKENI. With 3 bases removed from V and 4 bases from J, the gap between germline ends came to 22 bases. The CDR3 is CASSPRTGPVFGNQPQHF. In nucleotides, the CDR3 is TGTGCCAGCTCACCGCGTACAGGGCCTGTATTTGGGAATCAGCCCCAGCATTTT.

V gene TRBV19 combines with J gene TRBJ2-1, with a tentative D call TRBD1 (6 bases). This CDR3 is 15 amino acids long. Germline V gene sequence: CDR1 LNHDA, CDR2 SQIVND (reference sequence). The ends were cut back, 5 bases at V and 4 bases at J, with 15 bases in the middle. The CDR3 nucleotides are TGTGCCAGTAGTTTATCGGGACATTCTTACAATGAGCAGTTCTTC. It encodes CASSLSGHSYNEQFF.

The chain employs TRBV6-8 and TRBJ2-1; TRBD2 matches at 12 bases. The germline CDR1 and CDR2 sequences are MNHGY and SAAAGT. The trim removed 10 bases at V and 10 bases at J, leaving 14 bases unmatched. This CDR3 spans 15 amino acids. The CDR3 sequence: CAIRLTSGSGGEQFF. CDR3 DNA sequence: TGTGCCATCAGACTGACTAGCGGGAGTGGGGGAGAGCAGTTCTTC.

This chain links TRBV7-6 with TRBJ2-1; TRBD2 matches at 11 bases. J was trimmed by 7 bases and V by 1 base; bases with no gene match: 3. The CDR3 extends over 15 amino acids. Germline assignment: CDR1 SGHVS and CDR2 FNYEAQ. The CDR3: CASSLVLAGGNEQFF. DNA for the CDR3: TGTGCCAGCAGCTTAGTGCTAGCGGGAGGTAATGAGCAGTTCTTC.

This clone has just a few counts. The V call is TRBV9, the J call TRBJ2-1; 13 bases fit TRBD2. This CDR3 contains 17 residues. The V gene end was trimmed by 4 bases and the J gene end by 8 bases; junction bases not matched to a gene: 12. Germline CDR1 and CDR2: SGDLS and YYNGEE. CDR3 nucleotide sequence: TGTGCCAGCAGCCCAGCTGGACTAGCGGGAGCTGGCGATGAGCAGTTCTTC. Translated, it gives CASSPAGLAGAGDEQFF.

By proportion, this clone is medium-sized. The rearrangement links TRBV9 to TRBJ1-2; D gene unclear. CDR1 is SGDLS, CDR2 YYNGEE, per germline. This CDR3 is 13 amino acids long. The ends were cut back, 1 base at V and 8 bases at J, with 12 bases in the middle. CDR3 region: CASSVMGFGGYTF. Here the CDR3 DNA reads TGTGCCAGCAGCGTAATGGGGTTCGGCGGCTACACCTTC. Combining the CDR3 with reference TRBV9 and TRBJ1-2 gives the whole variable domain DSGVTQTPKHLITATGQRVTLRCSPRSGDLSVYWYQQSLDQGLQFLIQYYNGEERAKGNILERFSAQQFPDLHSELNLSSLELGDSALYFCASSVMGFGGYTFGSGTRLTVV.

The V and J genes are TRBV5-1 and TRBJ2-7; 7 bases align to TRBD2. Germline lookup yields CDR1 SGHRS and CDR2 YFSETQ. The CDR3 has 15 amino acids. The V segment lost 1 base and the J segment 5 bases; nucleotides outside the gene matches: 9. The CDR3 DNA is TGCGCCAGCAGCTTGAAGGCGGGAGCGGCGCACGAGCAGTACTTC. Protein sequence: CASSLKAGAAHEQYF.

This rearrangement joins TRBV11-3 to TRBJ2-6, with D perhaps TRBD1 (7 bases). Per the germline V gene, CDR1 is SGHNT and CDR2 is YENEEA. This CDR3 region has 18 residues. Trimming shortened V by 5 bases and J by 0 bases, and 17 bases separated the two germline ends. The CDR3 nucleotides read TGTGCCAGCAGCCCAGGGGGGCGCGCTTTCTCTGGGGCCAACGTCCTGACTTTC. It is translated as CASSPGGRAFSGANVLTF.

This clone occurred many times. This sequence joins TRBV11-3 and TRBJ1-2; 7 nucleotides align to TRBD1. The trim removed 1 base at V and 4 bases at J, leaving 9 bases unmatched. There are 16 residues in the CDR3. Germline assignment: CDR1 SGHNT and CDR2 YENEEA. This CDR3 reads CASSLGVEGAAYGYTF. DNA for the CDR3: TGTGCCAGCAGCTTAGGGGTTGAGGGGGCGGCCTATGGCTACACCTTC.

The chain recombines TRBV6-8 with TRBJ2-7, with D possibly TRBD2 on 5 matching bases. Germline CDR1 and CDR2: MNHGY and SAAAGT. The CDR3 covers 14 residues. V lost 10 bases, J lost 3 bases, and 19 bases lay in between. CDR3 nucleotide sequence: TGTGCCACTCAGAGAGCGGAATACAACTACGAGCAGTACTTC. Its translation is CATQRAEYNYEQYF.